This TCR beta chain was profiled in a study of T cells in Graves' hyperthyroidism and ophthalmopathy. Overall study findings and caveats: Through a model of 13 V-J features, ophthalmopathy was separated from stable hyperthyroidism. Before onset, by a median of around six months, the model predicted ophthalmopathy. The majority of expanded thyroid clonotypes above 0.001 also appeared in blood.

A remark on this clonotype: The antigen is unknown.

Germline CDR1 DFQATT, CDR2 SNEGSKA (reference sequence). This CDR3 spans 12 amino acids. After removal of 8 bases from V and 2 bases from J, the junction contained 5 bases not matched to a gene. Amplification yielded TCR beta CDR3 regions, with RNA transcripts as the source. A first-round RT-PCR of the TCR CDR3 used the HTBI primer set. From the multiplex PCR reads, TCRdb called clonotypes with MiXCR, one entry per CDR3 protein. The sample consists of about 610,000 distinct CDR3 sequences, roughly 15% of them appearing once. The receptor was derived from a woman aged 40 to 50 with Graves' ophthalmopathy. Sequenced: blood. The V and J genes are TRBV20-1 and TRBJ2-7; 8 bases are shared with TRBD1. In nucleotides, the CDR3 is TGCAGTCCTGGACAGGGAACCTACGAGCAGTACTTC. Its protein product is CSPGQGTYEQYF.